The rows below give T cell receptor beta chains drawn from one sample of a study of a mutant IDH1 vaccine in newly diagnosed glioma. Using immunoSEQ multiplex PCR, the repertoire was profiled, and TCRdb retains in-frame clones only, with some absent. The sample holds 65,000 or so clones; 85% are singletons and the top ten take roughly 4%. Antigens of these TCRs are unknown. The input for sequencing was PBMCs, taken from a glioma patient whose treatment included an IDH1 peptide vaccine. Source of these receptors: a man younger than 40 with glioma. The CDR3 runs from the conserved cysteine through the conserved F or W. The D gene is left open where the match is weak. Not all rows give a size; the values are once, few, many and, for expanded clones, a class.

TRBJ2-3	TRBV7-9	-	-	CASSAPGPKGTDTQYF	TGTGCCAGCAGCGCCCCGGGTCCAAAGGGCACAGATACGCAGTATTTT
TRBJ1-1	TRBV18	TRBD1	-	CASSRTGGSPGTEAFF	TGTGCCAGCTCAAGGACAGGGGGCAGCCCGGGCACTGAAGCTTTCTTT
TRBJ1-5	TRBV6-6	-	-	CASDEGSSNQPQHF	TGTGCCAGCGATGAGGGGTCCAGCAATCAGCCCCAGCATTTT
TRBJ2-2	TRBV6-4	-	-	CADLPGCTGELFF	TGTGCCGACCTCCCCGGGTGCACCGGGGAGCTGTTTTTT
TRBJ1-3	TRBV28	TRBD1	-	CASSSGGVSGNTIYF	TGTGCCAGCAGTTCAGGGGGCGTGTCTGGAAACACCATATATTTT
TRBJ1-5	TRBV6-1	TRBD1	-	CASRFYRGGNQPQHF	TGTGCCAGCAGATTTTACAGGGGTGGCAATCAGCCCCAGCATTTT
TRBJ1-5	TRBV7-9	-	few	CASSSTLGQSNQPQHF	TGTGCCAGCAGCTCCACCCTCGGGCAGAGCAATCAGCCCCAGCATTTT
TRBJ2-7	TRBV18	TRBD1	-	CASSPARTGYEQYF	TGTGCCAGCTCACCAGCAAGGACAGGCTACGAGCAGTACTTC
TRBJ2-1	TRBV4-1	-	-	CASSFRHIDEQFF	TGCGCCAGCAGCTTTAGACATATCGATGAGCAGTTCTTC
TRBJ1-5	TRBV7-8	-	-	CASTDTGLSNQPQHF	TGTGCCAGCACCGATACAGGGCTTAGCAATCAGCCCCAGCATTTT
TRBJ2-2	TRBV10-2	TRBD2	-	CASSASSGGAPGELFF	TGCGCCAGCAGTGCCTCTAGCGGGGGGGCGCCCGGGGAGCTGTTTTTT
TRBJ2-7	TRBV2	-	-	CASSAVDISYEQYF	TGTGCCAGCAGTGCCGTGGACATTTCCTACGAGCAGTACTTC
TRBJ1-1	TRBV7-8	-	-	CASSLAGVGTEAFF	TGTGCCAGCAGCTTAGCAGGGGTGGGGACTGAAGCTTTCTTT
TRBJ2-5	TRBV11-3	TRBD1	-	CASSLRLGQGGLQETQYF	TGTGCCAGCAGCTTAAGATTGGGACAGGGGGGGCTCCAAGAGACCCAGTACTTC
TRBJ1-2	TRBV19	TRBD1	-	CASSIVHRGPYNYGYTF	TGTGCCAGTAGTATAGTCCACAGGGGGCCCTATAACTATGGCTACACCTTC
TRBJ2-1	TRBV19	-	-	CASSIDSYNEQFF	TGTGCCAGTAGTATTGACAGCTACAATGAGCAGTTCTTC
TRBJ2-5	TRBV25-1	TRBD1	-	CASSADRGVRETQYF	TGTGCCAGCAGTGCGGACAGGGGCGTAAGGGAGACCCAGTACTTC
TRBJ2-1	TRBV30	TRBD2	-	CAWSFLAGGNNEQFF	TGTGCCTGGAGTTTCCTAGCGGGGGGTAACAATGAGCAGTTCTTC
TRBJ1-2	TRBV15	TRBD1	-	CATSRDQSGGGGYTF	TGTGCCACCAGCAGAGATCAGTCAGGGGGTGGTGGCTACACCTTC
TRBJ2-7	TRBV11-2	-	-	CASRGLSGFSYEQYF	TGTGCCAGCAGGGGGCTTAGCGGCTTCTCCTACGAGCAGTACTTC
TRBJ2-5	TRBV7-9	-	-	CASSLDTRGATQYF	TGTGCCAGCAGCTTAGACACACGGGGAGCGACCCAGTACTTC
TRBJ2-3	TRBV5-1	-	once	CASSLGDTQYF	TGCGCCAGCAGCTTGGGGGATACGCAGTATTTT
TRBJ2-1	TRBV21-1	-	-	CASSYPVGGHPFF	TGTGCCAGCAGCTACCCTGTGGGAGGACACCCGTTCTTC
TRBJ2-1	TRBV27	-	-	CASSYVGYEQFF	TGTGCCAGCAGTTATGTTGGGTATGAGCAGTTCTTC
TRBJ1-1	TRBV10-3	-	-	CAIRSQGANTEAFF	TGTGCCATCAGATCACAGGGAGCGAACACTGAAGCTTTCTTT
TRBJ1-2	TRBV29-1	-	-	CSVGRGHYGYTF	TGCAGCGTTGGTAGGGGTCACTATGGCTACACCTTC
TRBJ1-4	TRBV18	-	once	CASSPEEKLFF	TGTGCCAGCTCACCGGAAGAAAAACTGTTTTTT
TRBJ1-1	TRBV6-1	TRBD1	-	CASSVNRGEAFF	TGTGCCAGCAGTGTTAACAGGGGAGAAGCTTTCTTT
TRBJ2-7	TRBV28	TRBD1	-	CASRRGQDYEQYF	TGTGCCAGCAGGAGGGGACAGGACTACGAGCAGTACTTC
TRBJ1-2	TRBV5-1	-	-	CASGSGEGYGYTF	TGCGCCAGCGGCTCTGGGGAGGGGTATGGCTACACCTTC
TRBJ1-3	TRBV7-2	-	-	CASSLTPLTAFSGNTIYF	TGTGCCAGCAGCTTAACCCCCTTAACAGCCTTCTCTGGAAACACCATATATTTT
TRBJ1-2	TRBV6-1	TRBD1	-	CASSEVGGGYGYTF	TGTGCCAGCAGTGAAGTAGGGGGCGGCTATGGCTACACCTTC
TRBJ2-1	TRBV2	-	-	CASSGHWTEGINNEQFF	TGTGCCAGCAGTGGCCACTGGACAGAGGGGATTAACAATGAGCAGTTCTTC
TRBJ1-4	TRBV5-1	TRBD1	-	CASSLAPGQRSNEKLFF	TGCGCCAGCAGCTTGGCTCCGGGACAGAGATCGAATGAAAAACTGTTTTTT
TRBJ1-2	TRBV25-1	-	-	CASRIGGGYTF	TGTGCCAGCAGGATCGGAGGTGGCTACACCTTC
TRBJ1-5	TRBV7-9	-	-	CASSFGQYNQPQHF	TGTGCCAGCAGCTTTGGACAGTACAATCAGCCCCAGCATTTT
TRBJ2-1	TRBV4-2	-	-	CASSQGSSSYNEQFF	TGTGCCAGCAGCCAAGGCTCTAGCTCCTACAATGAGCAGTTCTTC
TRBJ2-7	TRBV5-6	-	-	CASSPALTSSYEQYF	TGTGCCAGCAGCCCGGCTCTCACCAGCTCCTACGAGCAGTACTTC
TRBJ2-7	TRBV27	-	-	CASSLRQPAYEQYF	TGTGCCAGCAGTTTGCGACAGCCAGCCTACGAGCAGTACTTC
TRBJ2-7	TRBV10-3	TRBD2	-	CAISVKALGGSSYEQYF	TGTGCCATCAGTGTTAAGGCCTTGGGGGGGAGCTCCTACGAGCAGTACTTC
TRBJ1-4	TRBV5-5	-	-	CASSFEGFNEKLFF	TGTGCCAGCAGCTTCGAGGGTTTTAATGAAAAACTGTTTTTT
TRBJ2-7	TRBV7-9	-	once	CASSSTEEDYEQYF	TGTGCCAGCAGCTCCACCGAAGAGGATTACGAGCAGTACTTC
TRBJ1-1	TRBV2	TRBD1	-	CASSEASSQGAALMNTEAFF	TGTGCCAGCAGTGAAGCAAGTTCGCAGGGGGCCGCCCTCATGAACACTGAAGCTTTCTTT
TRBJ2-1	TRBV9	TRBD1	-	CASSPSGGSYNEQFF	TGTGCCAGCAGCCCTTCAGGGGGCTCCTACAATGAGCAGTTCTTC
TRBJ1-2	TRBV25-1	TRBD1	-	CASSESYRGYGYTF	TGTGCCAGCAGTGAATCATACAGGGGCTACGGCTACACCTTC
TRBJ1-6	TRBV6-5	-	-	CASSYSGTNNSPLHF	TGTGCCAGCAGTTACTCGGGGACGAATAATTCACCCCTCCACTTT
TRBJ2-7	TRBV4-1	TRBD2	-	CASSPSEFGLADYEQYF	TGCGCCAGCAGCCCAAGCGAATTCGGACTAGCAGACTACGAGCAGTACTTC
TRBJ2-7	TRBV4-1	TRBD1	once	CASSHPRGKAGIYEQYF	TGCGCCAGCAGCCATCCCAGGGGGAAGGCCGGAATCTACGAGCAGTACTTC
TRBJ1-6	TRBV6-4	TRBD1	-	CASSRTAGQNSPLHF	TGTGCCAGCAGCCGGACCGCGGGACAGAATTCACCCCTCCACTTT
TRBJ1-1	TRBV20-1	-	few	CSAVDTVRAFF	TGCAGTGCGGTGGACACCGTGAGGGCTTTCTTT
TRBJ1-1	TRBV19	-	-	CASSIAGRDGTEAFF	TGTGCCAGTAGTATAGCCGGAAGGGATGGTACTGAAGCTTTCTTT
TRBJ2-7	TRBV20-1	-	many	CSARDDYEQYF	TGCAGTGCCCGGGACGACTACGAGCAGTACTTC
TRBJ1-5	TRBV7-2	TRBD1	-	CASSSDRGRGQPQHF	TGTGCCAGCAGCTCTGACAGGGGGCGCGGTCAGCCCCAGCATTTT
TRBJ1-1	TRBV28	TRBD1	few	CASSLWSGGASEAFF	TGTGCCAGCAGTTTATGGTCAGGGGGCGCGTCTGAAGCTTTCTTT
TRBJ1-2	TRBV14	-	once	CASSQGFNYGYTF	TGTGCCAGCAGCCAAGGTTTTAACTATGGCTACACCTTC
TRBJ2-3	TRBV5-1	-	-	CASSLLGGQRLPGTQYF	TGCGCCAGCAGCTTGTTGGGGGGACAGCGCCTTCCAGGTACGCAGTATTTT
TRBJ2-7	TRBV15	-	-	CATSPHSGEQYF	TGTGCCACCTCTCCGCACAGCGGCGAGCAGTACTTC
TRBJ2-4	TRBV5-1	TRBD1	once	CASSLPTGGDLKNIQYF	TGCGCCAGCAGCTTGCCAACAGGGGGCGACCTCAAAAACATTCAGTACTTC
TRBJ2-1	TRBV5-1	TRBD1	-	CASSRDRGIGEQFF	TGCGCCAGCAGCCGGGACAGGGGGATAGGGGAGCAGTTCTTC
TRBJ1-1	TRBV28	TRBD1	-	CASSGNRGLGTEAFF	TGTGCCAGCAGTGGCAACAGGGGGCTGGGGACTGAAGCTTTCTTT